This T cell receptor (beta chain) was obtained from a study of Graves' ophthalmopathy and Graves' hyperthyroidism. This CDR3 comprises 14 residues. V was shortened by 8 bases and J by 0 bases, with 13 bases between the two germline ends. Per germline, CDR1 MGHDK and CDR2 SYGVNS. CDR3 regions of TCR beta were amplified from RNA transcripts. HTBI primers were used in a first-round RT-PCR, which preceded a second-round multiplex PCR. TCRdb ran MiXCR on the multiplex PCR reads and lists one entry per CDR3 protein. Of 600,000 to 700,000 distinct CDR3 sequences listed, roughly two fifths are singletons. The sequencing sample was made of peripheral blood. This chain uses TRBV25-1 with TRBJ1-1; perhaps TRBD1 as D (6 bases). This TCR was recovered from an adult man with Graves' ophthalmopathy. The CDR3 DNA follows: TGTGCCAGCCTCGGCGGACAGATGAACACTGAAGCTTTCTTT. Its protein product is CASLGGQMNTEAFF.